One sample yielded the 11 T cell receptor delta chains listed below, sequenced in a study of γδ T cells in repeated Plasmodium falciparum infection. Gammadelta T cells were flow-sorted from PBMC into Vgamma9/Vdelta2+ and Vdelta2-negative populations for bulk analysis. With CATT, TCRdb re-called clones from the multiplex PCR reads. The sample has tens of thousands of delta-chain clones, over 0.75% seen once. The specimen sequenced was gamma-delta T cells from blood. The receptors come from a pool of human donors (malaria-infected and uninfected, not separated).

About this clone: The protein TCRdb gives is from a much larger clone and does not agree with this DNA's translation at residue 11, likely a read error; the protein shown here comes from the DNA. The chain combines TRDV2 with TRDJ1; 9 bases are a match to TRDD3. TCRdb does not report a J gene; here it was assigned by matching the DNA to germline references. The CDR3 covers 18 residues. V gave up 0 bases and J gave up 0 bases; unmatched junction bases: 10. Germline CDR1 is GEAIGNYY and CDR2 is EKD. CDR3 in DNA: TGTGCCTGTGACACCGTAGGGGGGGATACTCCGTACACCGATAAACTCATCTTT. Its protein is CACDTVGGDTPYTDKLIF.

This clone was detected a few times. It is likely a read error: a sequence one base away is far more abundant. Additional DNA sequences in this sample encode the identical CDR3. The chain links TRDV1 to TRDJ1, with D possibly being TRDD3 (10 bases). Germline V gene sequence: CDR1 TSWWSYY, CDR2 QGS. Between the trimmed V and J ends, which lost 1 base and 1 base, there was a span of 40 bases. The CDR3 contains 25 residues. CDR3 region: CALGEPGLPTRFWGIGGGVTDKLIF. For the CDR3, the DNA is TGTGCTCTTGGGGAACCGGGCCTTCCTACGAGGTTCTGGGGGATAGGCGGCGGGGTCACCGATAAACTCATCTTT.

This clone was detected only a few times. TCRdb lists the protein of a much larger clone for this DNA, which differs at residue 12, so this is likely a read error; the protein given here is translated from the DNA itself. This sequence joins TRDV1 and TRDJ1; D is unclear. TCRdb supplies no J gene; here it was assigned by aligning the nucleotide sequence to germline. The CDR3 has 16 residues. Germline CDR1 TSWWSYY, CDR2 QGS. The CDR3, as DNA: TGTGCTCTTGGGGAAACAAGGGCCGCGTACACCGGTAAACTCATCTTT. It encodes CALGETRAAYTGKLIF.

This clone appeared a few times. A read error likely explains why the TCRdb protein, taken from a much larger clone, differs from this DNA's translation at residue 10; the protein shown is translated from the DNA. Different DNA sequences within this sample yield the same CDR3. V and J are TRDV2 and TRDJ1, with 7 bases fitting TRDD3. TCRdb leaves out the J gene; it was filled in here by matching the DNA to germline. This CDR3 has 17 amino acids. Trimming removed 0 bases from V and 0 bases from J; junction bases left unmatched: 9. Germline V lookup: CDR1 GEAIGNYY, CDR2 EKD. CDR3 bases: TGTGCCTGTGACACCGTTGGGGGACTCCCGTACACCGATAAACTCATCTTT. As protein: CACDTVGGLPYTDKLIF.

This clone was found a few times. A read error is likely here: a far larger clone is one base away. Called V gene: TRDV1; the J gene was not called; TRDD3 is taken as the D call from the table, unchecked against the DNA. CDR1 and CDR2 (germline): TSWWSYY, QGS. The CDR3 sequence is 21 residues long. The chain's CDR3 is CALGAGGLPNNWGTNTDKLIF. CDR3 sequence (DNA): TGTGCTCTTGGGGCCGGCGGCCTTCCTAATAACTGGGGGACAAACACCGATAAACTCATCTTC.

This clone was picked up a small number of times. TCRdb attributes to this sequence the protein of a much larger clone, which differs from the DNA translation at residue 4; a read error is likely, and the protein displayed is translated from the DNA. The chain links TRDV1 to TRDJ1; the match to TRDD3 covers 10 bases. The J gene was missing in TCRdb and was found by matching the end of the DNA to germline. CDR1 is TSWWSYY and CDR2 is QGS in the germline V gene. The CDR3 contains 19 residues. The CDR3 DNA follows: TGTGCTCTTAGGGACCTTTGTGGGGGATACAAGGGGCATACCGATAAACTCATCTTT. This encodes CALRDLCGGYKGHTDKLIF.

Turning to this clone: The protein that TCRdb holds for this DNA derives from a much larger clone and differs from the translated DNA at residue 10, which likely indicates a read error; the protein shown here is translated from the DNA. This rearrangement joins TRDV1 to TRDJ1; 9 bases match TRDD2. Since TCRdb gives no J gene, matching the DNA to germline was used here to assign it. This CDR3 is 18 amino acids long. V dropped 4 bases and J dropped 7; count of bases not matched to a gene: 19. CDR1 TSWWSYY and CDR2 QGS come from the germline V gene. The CDR3 protein is CALGGHLPTPLGISKLIF. DNA for the CDR3: TGTGCTCTTGGGGGCCACCTTCCTACCCCACTGGGGATCAGTAAACTCATCTTT.

This clone was detected a few times. The protein TCRdb lists belongs to a much larger clone and differs from this DNA's translation at residue 6, which points to a read error; the protein shown is made from the DNA. The chain links TRDV1 to TRDJ1, with 8 bases matching TRDD3. TCRdb offers no J gene call, so here the DNA was matched to germline to obtain one. The CDR3 runs to 14 residues. V was pared by 4 bases and J by 5 bases, with 6 bases of the junction left unmatched. Germline loops: CDR1 TSWWSYY, CDR2 QGS. CDR3 nucleotides: TGTGCTCTTGGGGGACCCTGGGGGACTGATAAACTCATCTTT. It yields the protein CALGGPWGTDKLIF.

With regard to this clone: The mismatch at residue 12 between this DNA's translation and the TCRdb protein of a much larger clone likely reflects a read error; the protein shown is translated from the DNA. V gene TRDV2 combines with J gene TRDJ1, with D perhaps TRDD3 (5 bases). The J gene, not given by TCRdb, was assigned here from a germline match of the nucleotide sequence. V lost 0 bases and J 1 base, leaving 20 bases between the germline ends. The germline CDR1 and CDR2 sequences are GEAIGNYY and EKD. The CDR3 length is 18 residues. DNA for the CDR3: TGTGCCTGTGACACCATTTCCCGGATGGGGTTAGGCACCGATAAACTCATCTTT. Amino acids: CACDTISRMGLGTDKLIF.

This clone was observed a few times. A far larger clone is one base from this, pointing to a likely read error. Other DNA sequences in this sample translate to the same CDR3. The chain combines TRDV2 with TRDJ3; maybe TRDD2 (6 bases). Here the J gene was assigned by germline matching of the DNA, as TCRdb has none. V was cut by 1 base and J by 0 bases, with 30 bases left in between. There are 24 residues in the CDR3. Per the germline V gene, CDR1 is GEAIGNYY and CDR2 is EKD. The CDR3 is CACDTVLRSGETDRSSWDTRQMFF. CDR3 nucleotides: TGTGCCTGTGACACTGTCCTACGGTCGGGAGAAACAGATAGAAGCTCCTGGGACACCCGACAGATGTTTTTC.

This clone was seen only a few times. This probably arose from a read error, given a far larger clone one base away. Other DNA sequences from this sample encode an identical CDR3 as well. V gene TRDV1 combines with J gene TRDJ1, with D unclear. The CDR3 has 13 residues. Germline-derived CDR1 and CDR2 are TSWWSYY and QGS. The CDR3 is CALRFPYTDKLIF. The CDR3 bases are TGTGCTCTTAGATTCCCATACACCGATAAACTAATCTTT.